A selection of T cell receptor beta chains follows, all from one sample in a study of graft-versus-host responses after intestinal transplantation. Method: immunoSEQ multiplex PCR; TCRdb's copy keeps in-frame clones and lacks some. This table has 80,000 to 100,000 clones, roughly 87% appearing once. No cognate antigen is known for these TCRs. Specimen: unstimulated CD8+ T cells sorted from spleen or lymph node cells, collected before intestinal transplant. These TCRs come from a human donor who received an intestinal transplant. The CDR3 runs from the conserved cysteine through the conserved F or W. The order of the fields is clone size, V gene, D gene, J gene, CDR3 DNA, CDR3 protein. D genes are given only for firm matches. The size field is filled for only some rows; it gives once, few, many or a size class.

clone size: -
V gene: TRBV27
D gene: TRBD1
J gene: TRBJ2-7
CDR3 DNA: TGTGCCAGCAGTTTAAAGGGACAGGCCCTCTACGAGCAGTACTTC
CDR3 protein: CASSLKGQALYEQYF

clone size: few
V gene: TRBV6-5
D gene: TRBD2
J gene: TRBJ2-5
CDR3 DNA: TGTGCCAGCAGTTACACCCAAGGACTAGCCCAAGAGACCCAGTACTTC
CDR3 protein: CASSYTQGLAQETQYF

clone size: -
V gene: TRBV6-4
D gene: -
J gene: TRBJ1-4
CDR3 DNA: TGTGCCAGCAGTGACCCGGGAAATGAAAAACTGTTTTTT
CDR3 protein: CASSDPGNEKLFF

clone size: -
V gene: TRBV19
D gene: TRBD1
J gene: TRBJ2-1
CDR3 DNA: TGTGCCAGTAGTGTAGCAGGGGGCCCCACGGCGCAGTTCTTC
CDR3 protein: CASSVAGGPTAQFF

clone size: -
V gene: TRBV6-5
D gene: -
J gene: TRBJ2-7
CDR3 DNA: TGTGCCAGCAGCCATAGTTGGACAGCCGAGCAGTACTTC
CDR3 protein: CASSHSWTAEQYF

clone size: -
V gene: TRBV7-9
D gene: -
J gene: TRBJ2-7
CDR3 DNA: TGTGCCAGCAGCTTAGCGGCGGAGTCCTACGAGCAGTACTTC
CDR3 protein: CASSLAAESYEQYF

clone size: -
V gene: TRBV7-9
D gene: -
J gene: TRBJ1-6
CDR3 DNA: TGTGCCAGCAGCACAGGGACCCGGTCACCCCTCCACTTT
CDR3 protein: CASSTGTRSPLHF

clone size: once
V gene: TRBV11-2
D gene: TRBD2
J gene: TRBJ2-1
CDR3 DNA: TGTGCCAGCAGCTTAGATCCCCTAGCGGGCAATGAGCAGTTCTTC
CDR3 protein: CASSLDPLAGNEQFF

clone size: -
V gene: TRBV11-2
D gene: -
J gene: TRBJ1-5
CDR3 DNA: TGTGCCAGCAGCTTAGGGGGGGAGAATCAGCCCCAGCATTTT
CDR3 protein: CASSLGGENQPQHF

clone size: -
V gene: TRBV11-1
D gene: -
J gene: TRBJ2-5
CDR3 DNA: TGTGCCAGCAGCTTAAGGAGGACCCAAGAGACCCAGTACTTC
CDR3 protein: CASSLRRTQETQYF

clone size: once
V gene: TRBV10-2
D gene: TRBD2
J gene: TRBJ2-3
CDR3 DNA: TGCGCCAGCAGTGAGACCCCGGGACTAGTCCTGGATACGCAGTATTTT
CDR3 protein: CASSETPGLVLDTQYF

clone size: -
V gene: TRBV7-3
D gene: -
J gene: TRBJ1-4
CDR3 DNA: TGTGCCAGCAAGACCTTCAATGAAAAACTGTTTTTT
CDR3 protein: CASKTFNEKLFF

clone size: -
V gene: TRBV11-3
D gene: TRBD1
J gene: TRBJ1-3
CDR3 DNA: TGTGCCAGCAGCCCGACAGGGGAAGGAAACACCATATATTTT
CDR3 protein: CASSPTGEGNTIYF

clone size: -
V gene: TRBV27
D gene: -
J gene: TRBJ2-3
CDR3 DNA: TGTGCCAGCAGTCTCCTGGAGGTTGGTACGCAGTATTTT
CDR3 protein: CASSLLEVGTQYF

clone size: -
V gene: TRBV4-3
D gene: TRBD1
J gene: TRBJ1-4
CDR3 DNA: TGCGCCAGCGGAAGGACAGGGGTTAATGAAAAACTGTTTTTT
CDR3 protein: CASGRTGVNEKLFF

clone size: -
V gene: TRBV12-1
D gene: -
J gene: TRBJ2-7
CDR3 DNA: TGTGCCAGCAGCGGTCATGTCCGATCCTACGAGCAGTACTTC
CDR3 protein: CASSGHVRSYEQYF

clone size: -
V gene: TRBV4-1
D gene: -
J gene: TRBJ2-5
CDR3 DNA: TGCGCCAGCAGCCAAGGAACGGGACCGCAAGAGACCCAGTACTTC
CDR3 protein: CASSQGTGPQETQYF

clone size: -
V gene: TRBV10-3
D gene: -
J gene: TRBJ2-7
CDR3 DNA: TGTGCCATCAGTGACTCTCAGGCAGTGGGCTACGAGCAGTACTTC
CDR3 protein: CAISDSQAVGYEQYF

clone size: -
V gene: TRBV15
D gene: -
J gene: TRBJ2-2
CDR3 DNA: TGTGCCACCAGCAGAGGGGTCGCGAACACCGGGGAGCTGTTTTTT
CDR3 protein: CATSRGVANTGELFF

clone size: -
V gene: TRBV5-4
D gene: -
J gene: TRBJ2-7
CDR3 DNA: TGTGCCAGCAGCTTGTTAAACAGAAGTTACGAGCAGTACTTC
CDR3 protein: CASSLLNRSYEQYF

clone size: -
V gene: TRBV6-5
D gene: TRBD2
J gene: TRBJ2-3
CDR3 DNA: TGTGCCAGCGCTACTAGCGGGGTGGATACGCAGTATTTT
CDR3 protein: CASATSGVDTQYF

clone size: -
V gene: TRBV5-6
D gene: -
J gene: TRBJ2-2
CDR3 DNA: TGTGCCAGCAGCTTGAGGTACACCGGGGAGCTGTTTTTT
CDR3 protein: CASSLRYTGELFF

clone size: -
V gene: TRBV7-9
D gene: TRBD2
J gene: TRBJ2-5
CDR3 DNA: TGTGCCAGCAGCGGCCACACTAGCGGGGGGCCGGGGGAGACCCAGTACTTC
CDR3 protein: CASSGHTSGGPGETQYF

clone size: -
V gene: TRBV5-1
D gene: -
J gene: TRBJ2-3
CDR3 DNA: TGCGCCAGCAGCTTGGCCGCGGGACCGTCAAGACATACGCAGTATTTT
CDR3 protein: CASSLAAGPSRHTQYF

clone size: -
V gene: TRBV10-2
D gene: TRBD1
J gene: TRBJ2-5
CDR3 DNA: TGCGCCAGCTGCATTTACAGGGGAGAAGGGGAAGAGACCCAGTACTTC
CDR3 protein: CASCIYRGEGEETQYF

clone size: -
V gene: TRBV19
D gene: TRBD2
J gene: TRBJ2-1
CDR3 DNA: TGTGCCAGCAATCCAACTAGCGGGGGCTTCAATGAGCAGTTCTTC
CDR3 protein: CASNPTSGGFNEQFF

clone size: -
V gene: TRBV4-1
D gene: -
J gene: TRBJ2-3
CDR3 DNA: TGCGCCAGCAGCCAAGTCGGCGGGGCTGGCACAGATACGCAGTATTTT
CDR3 protein: CASSQVGGAGTDTQYF

clone size: -
V gene: TRBV6-5
D gene: TRBD1
J gene: TRBJ1-4
CDR3 DNA: TGTGCCAGCAGCCTACAGGGGGGAACTAATGAAAAACTGTTTTTT
CDR3 protein: CASSLQGGTNEKLFF

clone size: -
V gene: TRBV30
D gene: TRBD2
J gene: TRBJ2-5
CDR3 DNA: TGTGCCTGGGCTCGGGAGGGGCCAGAGACCCAGTACTTC
CDR3 protein: CAWAREGPETQYF

clone size: -
V gene: TRBV5-4
D gene: TRBD1
J gene: TRBJ2-7
CDR3 DNA: TGTGCCAGCAGACGAGACAGGGGAATCTACGAGCAGTACTTC
CDR3 protein: CASRRDRGIYEQYF

clone size: once
V gene: TRBV6-6
D gene: -
J gene: TRBJ2-7
CDR3 DNA: TGTGCCAGCACCAAGTTCGGGGGATACGAGCAGTACTTC
CDR3 protein: CASTKFGGYEQYF

clone size: -
V gene: TRBV28
D gene: -
J gene: TRBJ1-2
CDR3 DNA: TGTGCCAGCAGGCCTGACGGAACTAACTATGGCTACACCTTC
CDR3 protein: CASRPDGTNYGYTF

clone size: -
V gene: TRBV7-9
D gene: -
J gene: TRBJ2-5
CDR3 DNA: TGTGCCAGCAGCTTAAGGGTACCCGGAATAGAGACCCAGTACTTC
CDR3 protein: CASSLRVPGIETQYF

clone size: -
V gene: TRBV4-1
D gene: -
J gene: TRBJ2-2
CDR3 DNA: TGCGCCAGCAGCCAAGGAACAACCACCGGGGAGCTGTTTTTT
CDR3 protein: CASSQGTTTGELFF

clone size: -
V gene: TRBV5-1
D gene: -
J gene: TRBJ2-5
CDR3 DNA: TGCGCCAGCAGCTTGGTGCGGCCTGGGGAGACCCAGTACTTC
CDR3 protein: CASSLVRPGETQYF

clone size: -
V gene: TRBV27
D gene: TRBD2
J gene: TRBJ2-7
CDR3 DNA: TGTGCTAGCAGTTTAGCTAGCGGGAGTTTCCACGAGCAGTACTTC
CDR3 protein: CASSLASGSFHEQYF

clone size: -
V gene: TRBV4-1
D gene: -
J gene: TRBJ1-2
CDR3 DNA: TGCGCCAGCAGCCAAGTGTGGGTCCCAGCGCTCTATGGCTACACCTTC
CDR3 protein: CASSQVWVPALYGYTF

clone size: once
V gene: TRBV6-5
D gene: TRBD1
J gene: TRBJ1-1
CDR3 DNA: TGTGCCAGCAGTCCTACAGGGGGCACTGAAGCTTTCTTT
CDR3 protein: CASSPTGGTEAFF

clone size: few
V gene: TRBV6-5
D gene: TRBD2
J gene: TRBJ2-5
CDR3 DNA: TGTGCCAGCAGTTACCAGCGGGGGGGCCAAGAGACCCAGTACTTC
CDR3 protein: CASSYQRGGQETQYF

clone size: -
V gene: TRBV6-6
D gene: -
J gene: TRBJ1-4
CDR3 DNA: TGTGCCAGCAGTTACGGTCAGGCTGAAAAACTGTTTTTT
CDR3 protein: CASSYGQAEKLFF

clone size: -
V gene: TRBV13
D gene: TRBD2
J gene: TRBJ2-2
CDR3 DNA: TGTGCCAGCAGCTTATTGGGACTAGCGGGGGGGCTCCCCACCGGGGAGCTGTTTTTT
CDR3 protein: CASSLLGLAGGLPTGELFF

clone size: -
V gene: TRBV6-5
D gene: TRBD1
J gene: TRBJ1-6
CDR3 DNA: TGTGCCAGCACCCTGGGACAGGGCACTTCACCCCTCCACTTT
CDR3 protein: CASTLGQGTSPLHF

clone size: few
V gene: TRBV7-6
D gene: -
J gene: TRBJ2-1
CDR3 DNA: TGTGCCAGCAGCTTAGCGGTACTCCCCGCGTCCGGAGGGGACAGCTACAATGAGCAGTTCTTC
CDR3 protein: CASSLAVLPASGGDSYNEQFF

clone size: -
V gene: TRBV19
D gene: -
J gene: TRBJ1-5
CDR3 DNA: TGTGCCAGTAGTATCCCCACGGACTATAGCAATCAGCCCCAGCATTTT
CDR3 protein: CASSIPTDYSNQPQHF

clone size: -
V gene: TRBV6-5
D gene: TRBD2
J gene: TRBJ2-1
CDR3 DNA: TGTGCCAGCAGTTACCTAGCGGGAGGGACTGAGCAGTTCTTC
CDR3 protein: CASSYLAGGTEQFF

clone size: -
V gene: TRBV4-1
D gene: -
J gene: TRBJ2-3
CDR3 DNA: TGCGCCAGCAGCCAAGAGGGACTTGCGGGCACAGATACGCAGTATTTT
CDR3 protein: CASSQEGLAGTDTQYF

clone size: few
V gene: TRBV9
D gene: -
J gene: TRBJ1-1
CDR3 DNA: TGTGCCAGCAGCGTAGGGGTGGATACTGAAGCTTTCTTT
CDR3 protein: CASSVGVDTEAFF

clone size: -
V gene: TRBV10-3
D gene: -
J gene: TRBJ2-3
CDR3 DNA: TGTGCCATCAGTGGCCCGGCGGGCGGACGCACAGATACGCAGTATTTT
CDR3 protein: CAISGPAGGRTDTQYF

clone size: -
V gene: TRBV19
D gene: -
J gene: TRBJ1-4
CDR3 DNA: TGTGCCAGTAGTTACACCGGGTCGGGGAATGAAAAACTGTTTTTT
CDR3 protein: CASSYTGSGNEKLFF

clone size: -
V gene: TRBV7-3
D gene: -
J gene: TRBJ2-1
CDR3 DNA: TGTGCCAGCAGCTTGGCGGTAGGGCACTACAATGAGCAGTTCTTC
CDR3 protein: CASSLAVGHYNEQFF

clone size: -
V gene: TRBV5-1
D gene: TRBD1
J gene: TRBJ1-3
CDR3 DNA: TGCGCCAGCAGGACCGGGACAGGGGCTGGAAACACCATATATTTT
CDR3 protein: CASRTGTGAGNTIYF

clone size: -
V gene: TRBV7-9
D gene: -
J gene: TRBJ2-7
CDR3 DNA: TGTGCCAGCAGCTTAGGGTTCGACGGGACGATCTACGAGCAGTACTTC
CDR3 protein: CASSLGFDGTIYEQYF

clone size: -
V gene: TRBV6-5
D gene: TRBD1
J gene: TRBJ2-7
CDR3 DNA: TGTGCCAGCAGTGCCGACAGGGGGGGAGGCTACGAGCAGTACTTC
CDR3 protein: CASSADRGGGYEQYF

clone size: -
V gene: TRBV7-2
D gene: TRBD2
J gene: TRBJ2-3
CDR3 DNA: TGTGCCAGCAGCCTCGGGACTAACACAGATACGCAGTATTTT
CDR3 protein: CASSLGTNTDTQYF

clone size: once
V gene: TRBV7-9
D gene: -
J gene: TRBJ2-7
CDR3 DNA: TGTGCCAGCAGCTTAGGCGCGAAGTCCCCTTACGAGCAGTACTTC
CDR3 protein: CASSLGAKSPYEQYF

clone size: -
V gene: TRBV7-2
D gene: TRBD1
J gene: TRBJ2-7
CDR3 DNA: TGTGCCAGCAGCTTACGGACAGGGGTTATACACGAGCAGTACTTC
CDR3 protein: CASSLRTGVIHEQYF

clone size: once
V gene: TRBV13
D gene: TRBD2
J gene: TRBJ2-7
CDR3 DNA: TGTGCCAGCAGCTTTAGCGGGGTGGGGGAGCAGTACTTC
CDR3 protein: CASSFSGVGEQYF

clone size: -
V gene: TRBV29-1
D gene: -
J gene: TRBJ2-7
CDR3 DNA: TGCAGCGTTGCCACAGGCTCCTACGAGCAGTACTTC
CDR3 protein: CSVATGSYEQYF

clone size: once
V gene: TRBV6-5
D gene: -
J gene: TRBJ1-1
CDR3 DNA: TGTGCCAGCGTGCCCGGGGGGACAAACACTGAAGCTTTCTTT
CDR3 protein: CASVPGGTNTEAFF

clone size: -
V gene: TRBV19
D gene: -
J gene: TRBJ2-1
CDR3 DNA: TGTGCCAGTAGTCGCCAGGGACCCTACAATGAGCAGTTCTTC
CDR3 protein: CASSRQGPYNEQFF